One sample yielded the 26 T cell receptor beta chains listed below, sequenced in a study of cytomegalovirus exposure and HLA in healthy donors. This PCR relied on a set of 60 Vbeta primers and 13 Jbeta primers. Libraries were prepared by immunoSEQ multiplex PCR; TCRdb keeps only in-frame clonotypes and omits some of them. Of 150,000 to 200,000 clones in the sample, roughly four fifths were seen once. Sequenced input: PBMCs. The receptor source for this set is a girl aged 10-17 years in good health and CMV-seropositive.

J is TRBJ1-2 and V is TRBV5-1; D not certain. V was pared by 0 bases and J by 0 bases, with 12 bases between. The CDR3 runs 16 residues. Germline CDR1 reads SGHRS; CDR2 reads YFSETQ. CDR3 amino acids: CASSLGIRGPNYGYTF. The CDR3 DNA reads TGCGCCAGCAGCTTGGGGATTCGAGGGCCTAACTATGGCTACACCTTC.

The chain carries TRBV19 and TRBJ2-5; a weak D match, TRBD2 (6 bases). V was cut by 3 bases and J by 5 bases, with 13 bases left in between. The germline gives CDR1 LNHDA, CDR2 SQIVND (reference sequence). The CDR3 totals 14 residues. CDR3 nucleotide sequence: TGTGCCAGTAGTATGGGGGGTAGTTCGGAGACCCAGTACTTC. Residues: CASSMGGSSETQYF.

The chain has TRBV19 and TRBJ2-7, with D perhaps matching TRBD2 (6 bases). The V end was cut by 7 bases, the J end by 0 bases, with 19 bases between. Germline values: CDR1 LNHDA, CDR2 SQIVND (reference sequence). The CDR3 sequence is 16 residues long. In DNA, the CDR3 is TGTGCCAGTACCCCGTCCTTCCGGGAGAGCTCCTACGAGCAGTACTTC. It is translated as CASTPSFRESSYEQYF.

The chain carries TRBV18 and TRBJ2-7; 8 bases align to TRBD1. The V gene end was trimmed by 5 bases and the J gene end by 0 bases; junction bases not matched to a gene: 6. This CDR3 is 15 amino acids long. Germline V gene lookup returns CDR1 KGHSH and CDR2 LQKENI. Here the CDR3 reads CASSSPGQASYEQYF. DNA of the CDR3: TGTGCCAGCTCAAGTCCGGGACAGGCCTCCTACGAGCAGTACTTC. Full variable domain (rest looked up from reference TRBV18 and TRBJ2-7): NAGVMQNPRHLVRRRGQEARLRCSPMKGHSHVYWYRQLPEEGLKFMVYLQKENIIDESGMPKERFSAEFPKEGPSILRIQQVVRGDSAAYFCASSSPGQASYEQYFGPGTRLTVT.

The V gene is TRBV5-1, the J gene TRBJ2-2; no firm D call. This CDR3 contains 16 residues. V was clipped by 1 base and J by 4 bases, with 14 bases between them. Germline V gene lookup returns CDR1 SGHRS and CDR2 YFSETQ. In DNA, the CDR3 is TGCGCCAGCAGCTTGCCCTGGAGCCGAACCACCGGGGAGCTGTTTTTT. It encodes CASSLPWSRTTGELFF.

Comments on this clone: The sample contains more than one DNA sequence encoding this CDR3. V is TRBV5-1 and J is TRBJ1-2, with D perhaps TRBD1 (5 bases). Trimming shortened V by 0 bases and J by 3 bases, and 9 bases separated the two germline ends. There are 14 residues in the CDR3. CDR1 and CDR2 (germline): SGHRS, YFSETQ. The CDR3 nucleotides read TGCGCCAGCAGCTTGGCCGGAGGGGACTATGGCTACACCTTC. It encodes CASSLAGGDYGYTF.

This chain uses TRBV15 with TRBJ1-3; D is undetermined. Trimming took off 1 base at V and 3 bases at J, with 7 bases between the two ends. Germline CDR1 and CDR2: LNHNV and YYDKDF (reference sequence). CDR3 length: 14 residues. CDR3 nucleotides: TGTGCCACCAGCAGAGGAGGTTATGGAAACACCATATATTTT. Its translation is CATSRGGYGNTIYF.

V is TRBV7-9 and J is TRBJ2-3; the match to TRBD2 covers 8 bases. In germline, CDR1 is SEHNR, CDR2 FQNEAQ (reference sequence). This CDR3 comprises 16 residues. Trimming at V came to 3 bases and at J to 4 bases, leaving 9 bases not matched to a gene. As DNA, the CDR3 is TGTGCCAGCAGCTTCGTGTCGGGGGGGGCGGCAGATACGCAGTATTTT. Protein: CASSFVSGGAADTQYF.

This chain links TRBV2 with TRBJ1-2; 7 bases match TRBD1. The trim removed 4 bases at V and 5 bases at J, leaving 10 bases unmatched. The CDR3 contains 15 residues. Looked up from germline, CDR1 is SNHLY and CDR2 is FYNNEI. The DNA of the CDR3 is TGTGCCAGCAGTGTTATCGTGACAGGGCTTTATGGCTACACCTTC. Translated, it gives CASSVIVTGLYGYTF.

The genes are TRBV7-9 and TRBJ2-7; 7 bases line up with TRBD1. V shed 5 bases and J 0 bases; nucleotides not matched to a gene: 7. Germline CDR1 reads SEHNR; CDR2 reads FQNEAQ (reference sequence). This CDR3 contains 15 residues. The CDR3 reads CASSEPGTDSYEQYF. The CDR3 DNA reads as TGTGCCAGCAGCGAACCCGGGACAGACTCCTACGAGCAGTACTTC.

This clone was observed a single time. This chain connects TRBV4-1 to TRBJ1-1; weak D call: TRBD1 (5 bases). Germline V gives CDR1 MGHRA, CDR2 YSYEKL. The CDR3 runs to 16 residues. V lost 0 bases and J 1 base, leaving 12 bases between the germline ends. The CDR3: CASSQDLGLANTEAFF. CDR3 DNA: TGCGCCAGCAGCCAAGATCTGGGGCTGGCGAACACTGAAGCTTTCTTT.

V and J are TRBV6-6 and TRBJ2-7; D is unresolved. This CDR3 spans 11 amino acids. V lost 3 bases, J lost 2 bases, and 2 bases lay in between. Germline V CDR1 and CDR2: MNHNY, SVGAGI (reference sequence). DNA of the CDR3: TGTGCCAGCAGTTATACCTACGAGCAGTACTTC. This encodes CASSYTYEQYF.

The chain carries TRBV19 and TRBJ1-5; the D is unclear. CDR1 LNHDA and CDR2 SQIVND come from the germline V gene (reference sequence). The CDR3 is made up of 16 amino acids. Trimming took 3 bases from V and 3 from J, leaving 15 bases between them. CDR3 residues: CASSIGPRRINQPQHF. The CDR3 DNA sequence: TGTGCCAGTAGTATCGGTCCGAGGCGGATCAATCAGCCCCAGCATTTT.

V is TRBV9 and J is TRBJ2-2; no clear D gene. Germline-derived CDR1 and CDR2 are SGDLS and YYNGEE. V lost 0 bases and J lost 0, with 12 bases in between. This CDR3 spans 17 amino acids. DNA for the CDR3: TGTGCCAGCAGCGTAGAGGCACAGAGACCGAACACCGGGGAGCTGTTTTTT. Protein product: CASSVEAQRPNTGELFF.

In DNA, the CDR3 is TGTGCCAGCAGCTCCCGCCAGGGGGCGAGGGGGAACTATGGCTACACCTTC. Translating it yields CASSSRQGARGNYGYTF. This rearrangement joins TRBV27 to TRBJ1-2, with 8 bases aligning to TRBD1. This CDR3 has 17 amino acids. Germline CDR1 reads MNHEY; CDR2 reads SMNVEV (reference sequence). Losses at the gene ends were 6 bases for V and 2 bases for J; bases not matched to a gene: 14.

The rearrangement links TRBV5-1 to TRBJ1-3; 7 nucleotides agree with TRBD1. Germline CDR1 SGHRS, CDR2 YFSETQ. The CDR3 consists of 16 residues. After removal of 2 bases from V and 0 bases from J, the junction contained 5 bases not matched to a gene. CDR3 protein: CASSFGTVNSGNTIYF. CDR3 in DNA: TGCGCCAGCAGCTTTGGGACAGTCAACTCTGGAAACACCATATATTTT.

The chain joins TRBV7-9 to TRBJ2-5; possible D gene TRBD1, 6 bases. The CDR3 loop spans 13 amino acids. The ends were cut back, 6 bases at V and 9 bases at J, with 17 bases in the middle. The germline V gene encodes CDR1 SEHNR and CDR2 FQNEAQ (reference sequence). The CDR3 loop is CASRPRDTSPQYF. The CDR3 nucleotides are TGTGCCAGCAGACCCCGGGACACGAGTCCCCAGTACTTC.

J is TRBJ2-5 and V is TRBV28, with D maybe TRBD2 (6 bases). The germline gives CDR1 MDHEN, CDR2 SYDVKM. The CDR3 spans 15 residues. Trimming shortened V by 7 bases and J by 5 bases, and 20 bases separated the two germline ends. The CDR3 is CASTLGGQGGETQYF. Here the CDR3 DNA reads TGTGCCAGCACCCTCGGGGGTCAGGGAGGTGAGACCCAGTACTTC.

The J gene is TRBJ1-4, the V gene TRBV6-1; maybe TRBD1 (5 bases). This CDR3 is 14 amino acids long. From germline, CDR1 is MNHNS and CDR2 SASEGT. V dropped 4 bases and J dropped 6 bases, with 12 bases sitting between them. The CDR3 bases are TGTGCCAGCAGTGTGCAGGGTGTATATGAAAAACTGTTTTTT. Its translation is CASSVQGVYEKLFF.

J is TRBJ2-7 and V is TRBV11-3; tentatively, D is TRBD1 (6 bases). This CDR3 has 14 amino acids. Deletions cut 5 bases from V and 2 bases from J, with 13 bases between. Per the germline V gene, CDR1 is SGHNT and CDR2 is YENEEA. The CDR3 spells CASSPGEGAYEQYF. In nucleotides, the CDR3 is TGTGCCAGCAGCCCCGGAGAGGGGGCCTACGAGCAGTACTTC.

The chain uses TRBV6-5 and TRBJ2-7, with D hard to call. The CDR3 consists of 16 residues. Per germline, CDR1 MNHEY and CDR2 SVGAGI. V was clipped by 0 bases and J by 0 bases, with 12 bases between them. The CDR3 bases are TGTGCCAGCAGTTACTCCCCAGCGCTGAGCTCCTACGAGCAGTACTTC. Protein: CASSYSPALSSYEQYF.

This clone was found once. The V gene is TRBV7-9, the J gene TRBJ1-5; 7 bases are a match to TRBD1. With V trimmed by 6 bases and J by 3 bases, 5 bases remained unmatched. Per the germline V gene, CDR1 is SEHNR and CDR2 is FQNEAQ (reference sequence). The CDR3 loop spans 14 amino acids. CDR3 nucleotides: TGTGCCAGCAGTCTCGACAGGGACAATCAGCCCCAGCATTTT. Its protein product is CASSLDRDNQPQHF. Using reference TRBV7-9 and TRBJ1-5 for the parts outside the CDR3, the full variable domain is DTGVSQNPRHKITKRGQNVTFRCDPISEHNRLYWYRQTLGQGPEFLTYFQNEAQLEKSRLLSDRFSAERPKGSFSTLEIQRTEQGDSAMYLCASSLDRDNQPQHFGDGTRLSIL.

CDR3: CASSGPAGGTGDEQFF. DNA for the CDR3: TGTGCCAGCAGCGGACCCGCGGGGGGGACCGGCGATGAGCAGTTCTTC. V is TRBV9 and J is TRBJ2-1, with 9 bases matching TRBD2. The CDR3 sequence is 16 residues long. V lost 3 bases to trimming and J lost 8 bases; unmatched junction nucleotides: 12. CDR1 is SGDLS and CDR2 is YYNGEE in the germline V gene. The full variable domain, with the rest looked up from reference TRBV9 and TRBJ2-1, is DSGVTQTPKHLITATGQRVTLRCSPRSGDLSVYWYQQSLDQGLQFLIQYYNGEERAKGNILERFSAQQFPDLHSELNLSSLELGDSALYFCASSGPAGGTGDEQFFGPGTRLTVL.

The chain combines TRBV21-1 with TRBJ2-5; the table gives TRBD1 as D, unverified against the DNA. TRBV21-1 is a listed pseudogene. This CDR3 is 14 amino acids long. The CDR3 nucleotides are TGTGCCAGCAGTAAGACGGGACAGGGGGAGACCCAGTACTTC. Encoded protein: CASSKTGQGETQYF.

The V and J genes are TRBV6-5 and TRBJ1-2, with 8 nucleotides matching TRBD1. Germline V gives CDR1 MNHEY, CDR2 SVGAGI. This CDR3 contains 13 residues. J lost 7 bases, V lost 4 bases, and 5 bases had no gene match. The CDR3 reads CASSSQGAGGYTF. CDR3 DNA sequence: TGTGCCAGCAGTTCTCAGGGGGCCGGTGGCTACACCTTC.

The chain is built from TRBV30 and TRBJ1-5, with 8 bases identical to TRBD1. Germline CDR1 GTSNPN, CDR2 SVGIG (reference sequence). The trim removed 4 bases at V and 3 bases at J, leaving 2 bases unmatched. The CDR3 has 13 residues. Here the CDR3 reads CAWTDRVNQPQHF. The DNA of the CDR3 is TGTGCCTGGACGGACAGGGTCAATCAGCCCCAGCATTTT.